Reported below is one T cell receptor (beta chain). What it binds is unknown. The data derive from a study of shared clonotypes between healthy human individuals. Overall study: Per-donor plates numbered three CD4 naive, three CD4 memory, two CD8 naive and one CD8 memory. General study findings and limits: Incomplete sequencing of sorted subsets was indicated by rarefaction despite large depth. The study generally estimated greater richness for naive than memory subsets.

How the authors handled the data: Filtering was not the same, since immunoSEQ gave junction-only sequences without quality scores. Assay used: immunoSEQ multiplex PCR; TCRdb lists only in-frame clones, some missing. From that table come the V and J calls and clone size; the DNA was used to work out D and trimming. In the table there are around 700,000 clones, about 78% of which are singletons. This CDR3 contains 14 residues. Trimming took 0 bases from V and 6 from J; bases not matched to a gene: 3. Germline assignment: CDR1 SGHRS and CDR2 YFSETQ. This clonotype was obtained from a young woman in good health. V usage is TRBV5-1 and J usage is TRBJ2-7; TRBD1 matches 10 bases. Sequenced input: memory CD4+ T cells sorted from blood. Subset meaning: CD45RA-negative fraction. CDR3 amino acids: CASSLAGQGSEQYF. CDR3 DNA: TGCGCCAGCAGCTTGGCGGGACAGGGGAGCGAGCAGTACTTC. The variable domain in full, with the rest retrieved from reference TRBV5-1 and TRBJ2-7, is KAGVTQTPRYLIKTRGQQVTLSCSPISGHRSVSWYQQTPGQGLQFLFEYFSETQRNKGNFPGRFSGRQFSNSRSEMNVSTLELGDSALYLCASSLAGQGSEQYFGPGTRLTVT.